This TCR beta chain originates from a study of breast tumors, draining lymph nodes, adjacent tissues. Whole-study results and caveats: The lymph node origin of tumor T cells was framed as consistent with a hypothesis, not demonstrated. Compared with basal-like, luminal-like tumors shared significantly more repertoire with nontumor tissue. Tumor TCR diversity was below lymph nodes but above nontumor tissue. Data fit most tumor T cells coming from lymph node, expanding in tumor.

TCRdb reprocessed the multiplex PCR reads with MiXCR, giving one entry per CDR3 protein. This sample has about 270,000 distinct CDR3 sequences, with about 33% found just once. Samples came from axillary lymph nodes draining the breast cancer. In the case of this clonotype: Its antigen is still unknown.

The sequence derives from a female donor with breast cancer. Some clones in this sample may be carry-over from other donors' samples. Source material: axillary lymph node tissue.

The CDR3 DNA reads as TGTGCCAGCAGTTTGGGAGGGACAGGAAGAACTGGCTACACCTTC. Amino acids: CASSLGGTGRTGYTF. The rearrangement joins TRBV12-3 or TRBV12-4 to TRBJ1-2; 8 bases are a match to TRBD1. Germline trimming cut 3 bases from V and 7 bases from J; bases unmatched to any gene: 10. The CDR3 has 15 amino acids.